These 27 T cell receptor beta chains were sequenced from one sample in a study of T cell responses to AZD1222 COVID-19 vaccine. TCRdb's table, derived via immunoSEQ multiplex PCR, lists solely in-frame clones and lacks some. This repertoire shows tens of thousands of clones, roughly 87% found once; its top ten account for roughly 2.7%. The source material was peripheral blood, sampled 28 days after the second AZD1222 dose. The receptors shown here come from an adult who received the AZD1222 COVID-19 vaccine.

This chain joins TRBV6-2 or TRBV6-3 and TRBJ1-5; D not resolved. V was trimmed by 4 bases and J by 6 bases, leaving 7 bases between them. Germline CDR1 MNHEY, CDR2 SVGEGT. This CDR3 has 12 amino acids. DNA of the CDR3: TGTGCCAGCAGTTCACGGGTTCAGCCCCAGCATTTT. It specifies CASSSRVQPQHF.

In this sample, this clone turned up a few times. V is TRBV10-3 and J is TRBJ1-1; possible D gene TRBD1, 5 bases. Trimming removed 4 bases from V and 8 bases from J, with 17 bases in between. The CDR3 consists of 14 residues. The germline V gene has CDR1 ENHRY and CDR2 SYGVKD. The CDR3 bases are TGTGCCATCAGTGCCGGGCCAGGGATGGAGGAAGCTTTCTTT. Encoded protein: CAISAGPGMEEAFF.

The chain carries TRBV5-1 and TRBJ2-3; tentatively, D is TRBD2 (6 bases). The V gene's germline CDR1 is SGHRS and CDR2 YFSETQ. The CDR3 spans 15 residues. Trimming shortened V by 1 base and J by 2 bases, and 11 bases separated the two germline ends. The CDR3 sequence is CASSLNSGYTDTQYF. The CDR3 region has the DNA TGCGCCAGCAGCTTGAACAGCGGGTACACAGATACGCAGTATTTT.

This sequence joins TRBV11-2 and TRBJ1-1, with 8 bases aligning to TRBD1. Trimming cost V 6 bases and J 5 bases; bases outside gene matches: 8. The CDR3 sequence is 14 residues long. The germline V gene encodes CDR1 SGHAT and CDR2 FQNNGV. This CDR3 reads CASSLAGGFTEAFF. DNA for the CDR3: TGTGCCAGCAGTTTGGCAGGGGGCTTTACTGAAGCTTTCTTT. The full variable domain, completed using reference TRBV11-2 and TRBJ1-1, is EAGVAQSPRYKIIEKRQSVAFWCNPISGHATLYWYQQILGQGPKLLIQFQNNGVVDDSQLPKDRFSAERLKGVDSTLKIQPAKLEDSAVYLCASSLAGGFTEAFFGQGTRLTVV.

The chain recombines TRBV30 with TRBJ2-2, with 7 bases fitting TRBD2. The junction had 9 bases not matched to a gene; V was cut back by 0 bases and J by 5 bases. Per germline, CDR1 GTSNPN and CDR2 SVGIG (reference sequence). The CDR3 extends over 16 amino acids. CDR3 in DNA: TGTGCCTGGAGTGTACTGGCGGGAGTCTTGACCGGGGAGCTGTTTTTT. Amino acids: CAWSVLAGVLTGELFF.

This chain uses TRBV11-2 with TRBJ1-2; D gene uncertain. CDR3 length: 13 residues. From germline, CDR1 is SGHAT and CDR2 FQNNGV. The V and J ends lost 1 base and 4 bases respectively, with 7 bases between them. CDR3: CASSLAGSYGYTF. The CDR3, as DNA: TGTGCCAGCAGCTTAGCGGGCAGCTATGGCTACACCTTC.

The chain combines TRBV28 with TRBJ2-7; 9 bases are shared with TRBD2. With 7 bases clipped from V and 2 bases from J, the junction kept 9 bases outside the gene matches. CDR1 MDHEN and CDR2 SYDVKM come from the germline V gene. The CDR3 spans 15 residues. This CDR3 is CASTPVASGAYEQYF. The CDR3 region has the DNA TGTGCCAGCACCCCGGTTGCTAGCGGGGCCTACGAGCAGTACTTC.

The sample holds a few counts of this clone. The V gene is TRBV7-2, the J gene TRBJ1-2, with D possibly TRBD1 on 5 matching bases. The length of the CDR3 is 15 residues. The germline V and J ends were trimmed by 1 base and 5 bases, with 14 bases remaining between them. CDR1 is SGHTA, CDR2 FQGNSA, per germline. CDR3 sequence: CASSLVRGNGYGYTF. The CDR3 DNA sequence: TGTGCCAGCAGCTTAGTACGGGGGAATGGGTATGGCTACACCTTC.

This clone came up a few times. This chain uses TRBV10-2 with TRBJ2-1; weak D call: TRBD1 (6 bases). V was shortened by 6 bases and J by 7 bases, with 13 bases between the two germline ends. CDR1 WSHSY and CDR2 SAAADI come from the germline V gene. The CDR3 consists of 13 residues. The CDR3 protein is CASRTGTTNEQFF. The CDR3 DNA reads TGCGCCAGCAGGACCGGGACAACGAATGAGCAGTTCTTC.

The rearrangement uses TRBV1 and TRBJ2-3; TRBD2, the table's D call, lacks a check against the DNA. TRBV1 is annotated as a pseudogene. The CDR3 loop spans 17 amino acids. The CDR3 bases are TGCACCAGCAGCCGCCAGCGGGAGGGGAATAGTACAGATACGCAGTATTTT. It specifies CTSSRQREGNSTDTQYF.

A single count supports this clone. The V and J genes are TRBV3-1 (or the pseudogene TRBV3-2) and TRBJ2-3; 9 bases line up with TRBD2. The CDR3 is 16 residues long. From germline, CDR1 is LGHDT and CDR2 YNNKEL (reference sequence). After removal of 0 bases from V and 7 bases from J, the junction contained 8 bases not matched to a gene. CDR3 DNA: TGTGCCAGCAGCCAAGATAGTAGCGGGAGTGTGAATACGCAGTATTTT. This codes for CASSQDSSGSVNTQYF.

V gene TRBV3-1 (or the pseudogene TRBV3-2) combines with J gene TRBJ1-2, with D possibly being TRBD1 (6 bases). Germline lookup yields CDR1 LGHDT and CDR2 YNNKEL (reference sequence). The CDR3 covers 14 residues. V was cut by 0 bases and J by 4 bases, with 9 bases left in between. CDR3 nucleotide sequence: TGTGCCAGCAGCCAAGACAGGGGAATCTATGGCTACACCTTC. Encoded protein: CASSQDRGIYGYTF.

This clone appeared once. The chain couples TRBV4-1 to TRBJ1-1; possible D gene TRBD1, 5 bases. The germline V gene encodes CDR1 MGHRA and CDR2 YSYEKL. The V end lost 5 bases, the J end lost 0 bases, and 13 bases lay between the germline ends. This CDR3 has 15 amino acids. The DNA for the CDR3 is TGCGCCAGCAGCATAGAGGCAGGGATGAACACTGAAGCTTTCTTT. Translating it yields CASSIEAGMNTEAFF.

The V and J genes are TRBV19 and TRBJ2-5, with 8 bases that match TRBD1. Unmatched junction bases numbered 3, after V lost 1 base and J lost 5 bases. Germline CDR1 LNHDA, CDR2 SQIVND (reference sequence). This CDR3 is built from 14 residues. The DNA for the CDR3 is TGTGCCAGTAGTATAGGACAGGGGTGGGAGACCCAGTACTTC. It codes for CASSIGQGWETQYF.

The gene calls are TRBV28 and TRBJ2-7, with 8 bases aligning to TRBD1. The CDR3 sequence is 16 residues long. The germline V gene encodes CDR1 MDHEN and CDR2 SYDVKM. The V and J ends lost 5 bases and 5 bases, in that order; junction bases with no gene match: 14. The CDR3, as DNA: TGTGCCAGCAGTCCTCGCGGGGTCAGGGGGCATAACGAGCAGTACTTC. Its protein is CASSPRGVRGHNEQYF.

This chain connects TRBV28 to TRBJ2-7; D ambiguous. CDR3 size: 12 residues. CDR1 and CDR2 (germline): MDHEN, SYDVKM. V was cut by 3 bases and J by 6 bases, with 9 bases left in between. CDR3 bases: TGTGCCAGCAGTTTGCAGCTAGGCGAGCAGTACTTC. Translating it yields CASSLQLGEQYF.

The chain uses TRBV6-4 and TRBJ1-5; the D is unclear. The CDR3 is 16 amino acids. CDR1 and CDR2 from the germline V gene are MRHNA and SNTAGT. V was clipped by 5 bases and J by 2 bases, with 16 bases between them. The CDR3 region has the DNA TGTGCCAGCAGTACCTATCTAGTGTCGGGCAATCAGCCCCAGCATTTT. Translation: CASSTYLVSGNQPQHF.

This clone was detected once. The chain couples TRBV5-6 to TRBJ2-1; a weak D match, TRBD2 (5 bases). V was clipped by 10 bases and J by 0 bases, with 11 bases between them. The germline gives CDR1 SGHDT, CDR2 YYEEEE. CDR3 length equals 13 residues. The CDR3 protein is CAGGTSSYNEQFF. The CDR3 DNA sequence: TGTGCCGGTGGAACTAGCTCCTACAATGAGCAGTTCTTC. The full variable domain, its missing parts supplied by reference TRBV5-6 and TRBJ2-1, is DAGVTQSPTHLIKTRGQQVTLRCSPKSGHDTVSWYQQALGQGPQFIFQYYEEEERQRGNFPDRFSGHQFPNYSSELNVNALLLGDSALYLCAGGTSSYNEQFFGPGTRLTVL.

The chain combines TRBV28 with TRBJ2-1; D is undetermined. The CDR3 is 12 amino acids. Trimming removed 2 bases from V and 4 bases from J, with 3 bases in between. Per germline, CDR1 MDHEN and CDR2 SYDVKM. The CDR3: CASSLAYNEQFF. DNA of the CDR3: TGTGCCAGCAGTTTAGCGTACAATGAGCAGTTCTTC.

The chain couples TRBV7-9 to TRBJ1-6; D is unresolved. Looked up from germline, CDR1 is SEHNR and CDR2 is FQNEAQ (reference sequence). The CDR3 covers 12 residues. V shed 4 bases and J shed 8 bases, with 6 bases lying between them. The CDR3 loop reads CASSSQDSPLHF. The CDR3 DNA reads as TGTGCCAGCAGCTCCCAAGATTCACCCCTCCACTTT.

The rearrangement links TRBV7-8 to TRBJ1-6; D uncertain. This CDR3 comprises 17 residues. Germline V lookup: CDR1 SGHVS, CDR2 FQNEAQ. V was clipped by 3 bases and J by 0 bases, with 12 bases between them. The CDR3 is CASSFAQASSYNSPLHF. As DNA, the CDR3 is TGTGCCAGCAGCTTTGCCCAGGCGAGCTCCTATAATTCACCCCTCCACTTT.

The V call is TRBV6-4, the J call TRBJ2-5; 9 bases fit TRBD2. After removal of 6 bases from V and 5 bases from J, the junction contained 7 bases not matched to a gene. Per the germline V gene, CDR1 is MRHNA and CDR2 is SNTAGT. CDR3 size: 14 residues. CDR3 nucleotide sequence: TGTGCCAGCAGGCGGGTAGCGGGAGATGAGACCCAGTACTTC. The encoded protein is CASRRVAGDETQYF.

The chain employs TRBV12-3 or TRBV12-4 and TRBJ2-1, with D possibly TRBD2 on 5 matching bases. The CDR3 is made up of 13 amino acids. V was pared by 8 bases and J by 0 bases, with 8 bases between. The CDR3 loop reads CASRGLSYNEQFF. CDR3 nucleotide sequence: TGTGCCAGCCGCGGACTCTCCTACAATGAGCAGTTCTTC.

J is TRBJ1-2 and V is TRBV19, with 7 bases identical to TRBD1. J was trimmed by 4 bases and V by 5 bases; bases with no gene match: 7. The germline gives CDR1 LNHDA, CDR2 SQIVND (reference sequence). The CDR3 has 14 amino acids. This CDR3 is CASSPSRGGYGYTF. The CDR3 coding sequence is TGTGCCAGTAGTCCGTCCAGGGGGGGCTATGGCTACACCTTC.

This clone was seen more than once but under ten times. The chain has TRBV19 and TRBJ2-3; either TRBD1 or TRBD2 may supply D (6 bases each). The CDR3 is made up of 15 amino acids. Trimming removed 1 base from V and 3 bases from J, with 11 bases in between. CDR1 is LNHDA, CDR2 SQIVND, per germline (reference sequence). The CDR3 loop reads CASSIARGETDTQYF. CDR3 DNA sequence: TGTGCCAGTAGTATAGCGAGGGGGGAGACAGATACGCAGTATTTT.

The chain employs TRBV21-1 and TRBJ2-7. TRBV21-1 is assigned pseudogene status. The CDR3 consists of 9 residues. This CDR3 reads CASSNEQYF. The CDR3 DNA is TGTGCCAGCAGCAACGAGCAGTACTTC.

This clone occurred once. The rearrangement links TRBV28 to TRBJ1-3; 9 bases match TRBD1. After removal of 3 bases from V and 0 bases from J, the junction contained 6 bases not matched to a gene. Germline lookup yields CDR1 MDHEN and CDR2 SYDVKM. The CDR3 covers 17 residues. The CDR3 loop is CASSFQQGAISGNTIYF. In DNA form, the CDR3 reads TGTGCCAGCAGTTTCCAACAGGGGGCTATCTCTGGAAACACCATATATTTT.